These 26 T cell receptor beta chains share one sample of origin, sequenced in a study of post-analysis software for immune sequencing data. Prepared libraries of TCR beta cDNA carried unique molecular identifiers. TCRdb reanalysed the PCR reads using MiXCR and keeps one entry per CDR3 protein. Of about 540,000 distinct CDR3 sequences listed, roughly 34% are singletons. Study-wide points: TRBV5-6, TRBV5-1 and TRBV20-1 belonged to a set of roughly five TRBV segments that were more frequent in patients than controls.

No antigens are known for them. Source material: blood. The receptors here all came from a girl under 18 with multiple sclerosis.

This clonotype was detected only a few times. The chain couples TRBV5-1 to TRBJ2-7; D not certain. Trimming removed 2 bases at V and 4 bases at J, with 13 bases between. The CDR3 covers 14 residues. CDR1 SGHRS and CDR2 YFSETQ come from the germline V gene. CDR3 loop: CASSLLQPGYEQYF. In nucleotides, the CDR3 is TGCGCCAGCAGCTTATTACAGCCTGGTTACGAGCAGTACTTC.

The chain carries TRBV27 and TRBJ2-5; D gene unclear. Germline CDR1 and CDR2: MNHEY and SMNVEV (reference sequence). The CDR3 contains 13 residues. Trimming removed 7 bases from V and 5 bases from J, with 14 bases in between. The CDR3, as DNA: TGTGCCAGCACTTCGGGCCTGGGGGAGACCCAGTACTTC. Protein: CASTSGLGETQYF.

A few counts support this clonotype. J is TRBJ2-7 and V is TRBV5-6, with D possibly TRBD1 on 5 matching bases. V dropped 2 bases and J dropped 0 bases, with 9 bases sitting between them. Germline CDR1 reads SGHDT; CDR2 reads YYEEEE. The CDR3 is made up of 14 amino acids. DNA of the CDR3: TGTGCCAGCAGCTTCGACAGCAGCTCCTACGAGCAGTACTTC. This sequence encodes CASSFDSSSYEQYF.

Points on this clonotype: One base away lies a much larger clone, so this may be a sequencing read error. The V gene is TRBV6-5, the J gene TRBJ2-1, with D possibly being TRBD1 (5 bases). The CDR3 runs 12 residues. In germline, CDR1 is MNHEY, CDR2 SVGAGI. The chain's CDR3 is CACSYWGGEQFF. Here the CDR3 DNA reads TGTGCCTGCAGTTACTGGGGCGGTGAGCAGTTCTTC.

This chain connects TRBV10-3 to TRBJ2-3; D gene ambiguous. From germline, CDR1 is ENHRY and CDR2 SYGVKD. V was pared by 8 bases and J by 6 bases, with 9 bases between. The CDR3 contains 11 residues. As DNA, the CDR3 is TGTGCCATCCCCTCAAGGGATACGCAGTATTTT. Protein sequence: CAIPSRDTQYF.

The rearrangement uses TRBV7-9 and TRBJ1-1; D not resolved. CDR3 length equals 15 residues. Germline V gives CDR1 SEHNR, CDR2 FQNEAQ (reference sequence). The V gene lost 5 bases and the J gene lost 3 bases, with 16 bases spanning the gap. The CDR3 DNA is TGTGCCAGCAGCCCAAACCCGGGGAGGTACACTGAAGCTTTCTTT. It translates to CASSPNPGRYTEAFF.

The chain employs TRBV20-1 and TRBJ1-6; D might be TRBD1 (5 bases). Trimming cost V 6 bases and J 10 bases, with 28 bases left between them. Germline CDR1 is DFQATT and CDR2 is SNEGSKA (reference sequence). The CDR3 consists of 17 residues. CDR3 protein: CSALGVSIVGRASPLHF. CDR3 nucleotide sequence: TGCAGTGCCCTAGGCGTTAGCATAGTAGGCAGGGCCTCACCCCTCCACTTT.

CDR3 residues: CASSLMTSGQETQYF. CDR3 bases: TGTGCCAGCAGTTTAATGACTAGCGGACAAGAGACCCAGTACTTC. The chain employs TRBV12-3 or TRBV12-4 and TRBJ2-5, with 9 bases that match TRBD2. The J segment lost 2 bases and the V segment lost 2 bases, leaving 3 bases of the junction unmatched. The CDR3 extends over 15 amino acids.

A remark on this clonotype: Germline is not matched at one junction end, which may reflect a read error. The rearrangement uses TRBV2 and TRBJ1-1; D ambiguous. The CDR3 has 13 amino acids. Germline assignment: CDR1 SNHLY and CDR2 FYNNEI. In nucleotides, the CDR3 is TGTGCCAGCAGTGAAGGACCGGGCGTCGAAGTTTTCTTT. Translated: CASSEGPGVEVFF. Drawing the rest from reference TRBV2 and TRBJ1-1, the complete variable domain is EPEVTQTPSHQVTQMGQEVILRCVPISNHLYFYWYRQILGQKVEFLVSFYNNEISEKSEIFDDQFSVERPDGSNFTLKIRSTKLEDSAMYFCASSEGPGVEVFFGQGTRLTVV.

This clonotype was observed a handful of times. The chain employs TRBV15 and TRBJ1-2, with 7 nucleotides matching TRBD1. CDR3 length: 17 residues. J gave up 7 bases and V 0 bases, and 14 bases lay outside the gene matches. In germline, CDR1 is LNHNV, CDR2 YYDKDF (reference sequence). The CDR3 DNA sequence: TGTGCCACCAGCAGAGACCCCCACCTCGACAGGGCAAGTGGCTACACCTTC. This encodes CATSRDPHLDRASGYTF.

The chain couples TRBV9 to TRBJ1-2; D not certain. Germline loops: CDR1 SGDLS, CDR2 YYNGEE. The CDR3 is 12 amino acids. V was cut by 0 bases and J by 6 bases, with 6 bases left in between. CDR3 in amino acids: CASSVVPDGYTF. The CDR3 DNA reads TGTGCCAGCAGCGTAGTCCCCGATGGCTACACCTTC.

The chain couples TRBV5-1 to TRBJ2-7; D possibly corresponds to TRBD1 (6 bases). The V gene lost 0 bases and the J gene lost 4 bases, with 14 bases spanning the gap. The CDR3 is 15 amino acids. Germline V lookup: CDR1 SGHRS, CDR2 YFSETQ. This chain's CDR3 is CASSLDQGTGYEQYF. CDR3 nucleotide sequence: TGCGCCAGCAGCTTGGACCAGGGGACCGGATACGAGCAGTACTTC.

In this sample, this clonotype turned up a few times. V and J are TRBV21-1 and TRBJ2-6; the table's D call, TRBD1, was not checked against the DNA. TRBV21-1 is described as a pseudogene. This CDR3 region has 15 residues. The CDR3 region is CASRDRGSGANVLTF. The CDR3 DNA follows: TGTGCCAGCAGGGACAGGGGATCTGGGGCCAACGTCCTGACTTTC.

The gene calls are TRBV12-3 or TRBV12-4 and TRBJ1-5; D gene unclear. This CDR3 has 12 residues. V was pared by 2 bases and J by 4 bases, with 3 bases between. The CDR3 DNA is TGTGCCAGCAGTTTACAGAATCAGCCCCAGCATTTT. Translation: CASSLQNQPQHF.

The CDR3 DNA reads TGTGCCAGCAGTGACGGGTCCGGGACACTTAACACTGAAGCTTTCTTT. This gives the protein CASSDGSGTLNTEAFF. The chain is built from TRBV12-3 or TRBV12-4 and TRBJ1-1; TRBD1 is a possible D gene (6 bases). Between the trimmed V and J ends, which lost 5 bases and 2 bases, there was a span of 18 bases. This CDR3 is built from 16 residues.

This clonotype was seen more than once but under ten times. The chain couples TRBV27 to TRBJ2-3; TRBD2 agrees at 12 bases. Germline V gene sequence: CDR1 MNHEY, CDR2 SMNVEV (reference sequence). CDR3 length: 16 residues. The J segment lost 4 bases and the V segment lost 6 bases, leaving 8 bases of the junction unmatched. As DNA, the CDR3 is TGTGCCAGCAGGCGACTAGCGGGGGTGGCATCAGATACGCAGTATTTT. It encodes CASRRLAGVASDTQYF.

This clonotype was detected only a few times. This sequence joins TRBV7-9 and TRBJ1-2; 9 positions agree with TRBD1. Germline V gene data show CDR1 as SEHNR and CDR2 as FQNEAQ (reference sequence). The CDR3 consists of 17 residues. J gave up 1 base and V 4 bases, and 10 bases lay outside the gene matches. CDR3 protein: CASSSSDRGRINYGYTF. The CDR3 DNA sequence: TGTGCCAGCAGCTCATCGGACAGGGGCCGGATTAACTATGGCTACACCTTC.

The chain joins TRBV20-1 to TRBJ2-1; D may match TRBD1 or TRBD2 (5 bases each). Trimming pared 2 bases from V and 9 bases from J, leaving 23 bases between. From germline, CDR1 is DFQATT and CDR2 SNEGSKA (reference sequence). The CDR3 is 16 amino acids. The CDR3 sequence is CSARSGRPQPDGEQFF. CDR3 sequence (DNA): TGCAGTGCTAGATCGGGACGACCCCAGCCAGACGGTGAGCAGTTCTTC.

The rearrangement uses TRBV5-6 and TRBJ1-1, with 8 positions matching TRBD1. The V segment lost 1 base and the J segment 0 bases; nucleotides outside the gene matches: 5. This CDR3 is 16 amino acids long. Germline V gene sequence: CDR1 SGHDT, CDR2 YYEEEE. CDR3 sequence: CASSLIPGQVNTEAFF. The CDR3 DNA sequence: TGTGCCAGCAGCTTGATACCGGGACAGGTGAACACTGAAGCTTTCTTT.

This chain connects TRBV20-1 to TRBJ2-5; perhaps TRBD2 as D (6 bases). The length of the CDR3 is 13 residues. From germline, CDR1 is DFQATT and CDR2 SNEGSKA (reference sequence). CDR3 nucleotide sequence: TGCAGGCCCTCCGCGGGGCCCCAAGAGACCCAGTACTTC. It specifies CRPSAGPQETQYF.

This clonotype came up a few times. The rearrangement joins TRBV20-1 to TRBJ2-5; 8 bases map to TRBD1. Trimming cost V 5 bases and J 4 bases; bases outside gene matches: 9. The CDR3 contains 14 residues. Per germline, CDR1 DFQATT and CDR2 SNEGSKA (reference sequence). CDR3 nucleotide sequence: TGCAGTGCTCTCCCAGGACAGGGTTTAGAGACCCAGTACTTC. Encoded protein: CSALPGQGLETQYF.

This clonotype was counted a few times. V and J are TRBV3-1 and TRBJ2-5, with D unclear. V was pared by 0 bases and J by 7 bases, with 24 bases between. In germline, CDR1 is LGHDT, CDR2 YNNKEL (reference sequence). CDR3 length equals 18 residues. This CDR3 is CASSQDSGRRAQFGTQYF. The CDR3 DNA sequence: TGTGCCAGCAGCCAAGATTCTGGGCGACGAGCCCAGTTCGGGACCCAGTACTTC.

The rearrangement links TRBV3-1 to TRBJ1-2; the match to TRBD1 covers 9 bases. Per germline, CDR1 LGHDT and CDR2 YNNKEL (reference sequence). This CDR3 has 11 residues. J gave up 8 bases and V 8 bases, and 3 bases lay outside the gene matches. This chain's CDR3 is CASGTGNGYTF. For the CDR3, the DNA is TGTGCCAGCGGGACAGGGAACGGCTACACCTTC.

In this sample, this clonotype turned up a few times. The chain carries TRBV4-1 and TRBJ1-1; weak D call: TRBD1 (5 bases). This CDR3 spans 16 amino acids. Looked up from germline, CDR1 is MGHRA and CDR2 is YSYEKL. V lost 3 bases and J 6 bases, leaving 20 bases between the germline ends. The CDR3 reads CASSHKSGGAPAEAFF. DNA for the CDR3: TGCGCCAGCAGCCACAAATCAGGCGGGGCCCCGGCTGAAGCTTTCTTT.

The rearrangement joins TRBV11-2 to TRBJ1-1; D remains ambiguous. The V gene's germline CDR1 is SGHAT and CDR2 FQNNGV. V was pared by 5 bases and J by 0 bases, with 10 bases between. The CDR3 extends over 14 amino acids. The CDR3 nucleotides are TGTGCCAGCAGCGAGGCACTAATGAACACTGAAGCTTTCTTT. Its translation: CASSEALMNTEAFF.

The chain joins TRBV20-1 to TRBJ2-1; TRBD1 agrees at 7 bases. This CDR3 has 13 residues. The germline gives CDR1 DFQATT, CDR2 SNEGSKA (reference sequence). The V gene end was trimmed by 4 bases and the J gene end by 2 bases; junction bases not matched to a gene: 2. CDR3 region: CSAIRGTYNEQFF. The CDR3 DNA is TGCAGTGCTATCAGGGGGACCTACAATGAGCAGTTCTTC.